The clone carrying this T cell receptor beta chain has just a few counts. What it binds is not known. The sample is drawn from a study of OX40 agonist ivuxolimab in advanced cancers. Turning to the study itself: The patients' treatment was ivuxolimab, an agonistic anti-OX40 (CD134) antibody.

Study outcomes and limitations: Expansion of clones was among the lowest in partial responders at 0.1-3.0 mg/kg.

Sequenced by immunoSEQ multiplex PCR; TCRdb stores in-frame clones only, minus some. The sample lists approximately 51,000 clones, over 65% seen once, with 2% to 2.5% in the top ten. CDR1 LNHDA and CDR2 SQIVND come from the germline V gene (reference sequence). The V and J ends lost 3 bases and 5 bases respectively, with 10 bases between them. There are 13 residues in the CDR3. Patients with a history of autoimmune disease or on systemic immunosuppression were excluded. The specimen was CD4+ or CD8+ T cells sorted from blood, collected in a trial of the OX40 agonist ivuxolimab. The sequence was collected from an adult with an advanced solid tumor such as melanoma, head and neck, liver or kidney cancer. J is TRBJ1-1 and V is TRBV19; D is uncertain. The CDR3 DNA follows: TGTGCCAGTAGTATTAAAGCGGGGACTGAAGCTTTCTTT. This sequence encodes CASSIKAGTEAFF.